Below are 21 T cell receptor beta chains sequenced from a single sample in a study of T-cell reconstitution after alpha-beta-depleted transplantation in children. TCRbeta library construction was performed incorporating unique molecular identifiers. A single record per CDR3 protein comes from TCRdb applying MiXCR to the PCR reads. The sample has nearly 200,000 distinct CDR3 sequences; roughly 6.3% are singletons. This material consisted of PBMCs, taken before TCRalphabeta/CD19-depleted stem cell transplant. The source of these receptors is a girl under three years old with combined immunodeficiency, due to receive a stem cell transplant.

This clonotype was counted only a few times. The chain joins TRBV2 to TRBJ2-3; D remains unclear. The ends were cut back, 2 bases at V and 4 bases at J, with 7 bases in the middle. This CDR3 contains 13 residues. CDR1 is SNHLY, CDR2 FYNNEI, per germline. The CDR3 nucleotides are TGTGCCAGCAGTGAACCAACAGCAGATACGCAGTATTTT. Translation gives CASSEPTADTQYF.

This clonotype was seen at least ten times. The rearrangement links TRBV5-1 to TRBJ2-3, with 12 bases fitting TRBD2. Germline CDR1 SGHRS, CDR2 YFSETQ. V trimming: 5 bases; J trimming: 2 bases; junction bases outside the gene matches: 9. CDR3 length: 17 residues. The CDR3 protein is CASSYTRTSGDTDTQYF. DNA of the CDR3: TGCGCCAGCAGTTATACCCGGACTAGCGGGGACACAGATACGCAGTATTTT.

At least ten counts were recorded for this clonotype. The chain joins TRBV7-9 to TRBJ2-2; D is undetermined. The CDR3 is made up of 12 amino acids. V lost 1 base and J 6 bases, leaving 3 bases between the germline ends. CDR1 is SEHNR and CDR2 is FQNEAQ in the germline V gene (reference sequence). CDR3 residues: CASSLVPGELFF. The CDR3 DNA reads as TGTGCCAGCAGCTTAGTCCCCGGGGAGCTGTTTTTT.

This clonotype was recorded many times. V is TRBV12-3 or TRBV12-4 and J is TRBJ2-5; no definite D call. V was cut by 5 bases and J by 5 bases, with 6 bases left in between. The CDR3 consists of 11 residues. CDR3 protein: CASSLMETQYF. The CDR3 nucleotides are TGTGCCAGCAGTCTAATGGAGACCCAGTACTTC.

This clonotype was found a few times. The CDR3 region has the DNA TGTGCCAGCAGCTACCGGGACAGATATAAGGCCCAGCATTTT. Protein product: CASSYRDRYKAQHF. This sequence joins TRBV12-3 or TRBV12-4 and TRBJ1-5; TRBD1 matches 7 bases. Trimming removed 6 bases from V and 11 bases from J; junction bases left unmatched: 13. The CDR3 is 14 amino acids.

This clonotype has ten or more counts. The J gene is TRBJ1-4, the V gene TRBV28; D ambiguous. Germline V CDR1 and CDR2: MDHEN, SYDVKM. V shed 4 bases and J shed 8 bases, with 11 bases lying between them. The CDR3 covers 13 residues. The CDR3 reads CASSCRGCEKLFF. DNA of the CDR3: TGTGCCAGCAGTTGTCGAGGGTGCGAAAAACTGTTTTTT.

This clonotype was found many times. This sequence joins TRBV29-1 and TRBJ2-1; D is possibly TRBD1 (6 bases). The CDR3 loop spans 16 amino acids. Per germline, CDR1 SQVTM and CDR2 ANQGSEA. With 7 bases removed from V and 2 bases from J, the gap between germline ends came to 21 bases. The CDR3 region has the DNA TGCAGCGGTACAGGGCCTGGGAGAGATGCCTACAATGAGCAGTTCTTC. It specifies CSGTGPGRDAYNEQFF.

At least ten counts were recorded for this clonotype. Written as DNA, the CDR3 is TGTGCCAGCAGTAATCTCCAGGGCACAGATACGCAGTATTTT. Amino acids: CASSNLQGTDTQYF. This chain joins TRBV28 and TRBJ2-3; D is ambiguous. V was pared by 5 bases and J by 1 base, with 10 bases between. The length of the CDR3 is 14 residues. Per germline, CDR1 MDHEN and CDR2 SYDVKM. The variable domain in full, with the rest retrieved from reference TRBV28 and TRBJ2-3, is DVKVTQSSRYLVKRTGEKVFLECVQDMDHENMFWYRQDPGLGLRLIYFSYDVKMKEKGDIPEGYSVSREKKERFSLILESASTNQTSMYLCASSNLQGTDTQYFGPGTRLTVL.

This clonotype has at least ten counts. This chain connects TRBV11-1 to TRBJ2-1; D is unclear. The CDR3 runs to 19 residues. Between the trimmed V and J ends, which lost 1 base and 3 bases, there was a span of 22 bases. Germline loops: CDR1 SGHAT, CDR2 FQDESV (reference sequence). Here the CDR3 reads CASSLVIASGPWGYNEQFF. As DNA, the CDR3 is TGTGCCAGCAGCTTAGTAATCGCTTCAGGACCCTGGGGCTACAATGAGCAGTTCTTC.

This clonotype was detected many times. The chain recombines TRBV29-1 with TRBJ1-2; no clear D. V was trimmed by 3 bases and J by 6 bases, leaving 14 bases between them. There are 13 residues in the CDR3. CDR1 and CDR2 (germline): SQVTM, ANQGSEA. The CDR3 region has the DNA TGCAGCGTTGACCCGTTCCTCGGGGATGGCTACACCTTC. Its translation: CSVDPFLGDGYTF.

This clonotype was picked up many times. The V and J genes are TRBV20-1 and TRBJ1-1; no clear D gene. There are 13 residues in the CDR3. Trimming removed 4 bases from V and 6 bases from J, with 15 bases in between. Germline lookup yields CDR1 DFQATT and CDR2 SNEGSKA (reference sequence). In nucleotides, the CDR3 is TGCAGTGCTATACTATTCGGTTTTGCTGAAGCTTTCTTT. This codes for CSAILFGFAEAFF.

This clonotype was recorded many times. This rearrangement joins TRBV5-1 to TRBJ2-5; D unresolved. The CDR3 runs to 12 residues. Between the trimmed V and J ends, which lost 2 bases and 2 bases, there was a span of 4 bases. Germline V gives CDR1 SGHRS, CDR2 YFSETQ. The CDR3, as DNA: TGCGCCAGCAGCTTCGGACAAGAGACCCAGTACTTC. This codes for CASSFGQETQYF.

This clonotype was recorded at least ten times. The chain uses TRBV7-9 and TRBJ2-7; 7 nucleotides match TRBD1. Trimming at V came to 5 bases and at J to 6 bases, leaving 4 bases not matched to a gene. This CDR3 has 12 amino acids. Germline V gene data show CDR1 as SEHNR and CDR2 as FQNEAQ (reference sequence). The CDR3: CASSLTGAEQYF. The DNA for the CDR3 is TGTGCCAGCAGCCTTACAGGGGCCGAGCAGTACTTC.

The chain combines TRBV29-1 with TRBJ2-1; no firm D call. The CDR3 is 13 amino acids. V was shortened by 0 bases and J by 5 bases, with 8 bases between the two germline ends. Germline V gene sequence: CDR1 SQVTM, CDR2 ANQGSEA. CDR3 sequence (DNA): TGCAGCGTTGAAGAAAGGGCCCACAATGAGCAGTTCTTC. Residues: CSVEERAHNEQFF.

This clonotype was detected many times. This rearrangement joins TRBV9 to TRBJ1-1; no reliable D call. This CDR3 region has 13 residues. Germline assignment: CDR1 SGDLS and CDR2 YYNGEE. With 0 bases removed from V and 6 bases from J, the gap between germline ends came to 9 bases. CDR3 nucleotide sequence: TGTGCCAGCAGCGTAGGGGGTGGCCCTGAAGCTTTCTTT. Translating gives CASSVGGGPEAFF.

This clonotype was detected ten times or more. The chain combines TRBV7-6 with TRBJ2-5; 11 bases are shared with TRBD2. Germline values: CDR1 SGHVS, CDR2 FNYEAQ. This CDR3 region has 18 residues. The junction had 11 bases not matched to a gene; V was cut back by 1 base and J by 4 bases. The CDR3 loop reads CASSLGLAGSSGGETQYF. DNA for the CDR3: TGTGCCAGCAGCTTAGGACTAGCGGGATCTTCAGGGGGAGAGACCCAGTACTTC.

This clonotype was seen repeatedly, ten times or more. This CDR3 is CASSVGGLSNEQFF. Here the CDR3 DNA reads TGTGCCAGCAGCGTAGGGGGCCTCTCCAATGAGCAGTTCTTC. V and J are TRBV9 and TRBJ2-1; TRBD1 is a possible D gene (5 bases). Germline V gene sequence: CDR1 SGDLS, CDR2 YYNGEE. The CDR3 runs to 14 residues. Trimming stripped 0 bases from V and 6 bases from J, with 10 bases between. Looking up the rest from reference TRBV9 and TRBJ2-1 gives the full variable domain: DSGVTQTPKHLITATGQRVTLRCSPRSGDLSVYWYQQSLDQGLQFLIQYYNGEERAKGNILERFSAQQFPDLHSELNLSSLELGDSALYFCASSVGGLSNEQFFGPGTRLTVL.

This clonotype was seen many times. The chain is built from TRBV5-6 and TRBJ2-1; 10 bases are shared with TRBD2. The V segment lost 4 bases and the J segment 2 bases; nucleotides outside the gene matches: 3. The germline CDR1 and CDR2 sequences are SGHDT and YYEEEE. The CDR3 extends over 15 amino acids. CDR3 coding DNA: TGTGCCAGCAGCCCAGGACTAGCGGCCTACAATGAGCAGTTCTTC. Protein product: CASSPGLAAYNEQFF.

This clonotype showed up many times. CDR3 amino acids: CSHGRETTGELFF. DNA of the CDR3: TGCAGTCACGGGAGGGAAACGACCGGGGAGCTGTTTTTT. This chain joins TRBV20-1 and TRBJ2-2, with 8 bases aligning to TRBD2. This CDR3 spans 13 amino acids. The germline gives CDR1 DFQATT, CDR2 SNEGSKA (reference sequence). With V trimmed by 8 bases and J by 5 bases, 7 bases remained unmatched.

A word on this clonotype: An end of the junction differs from the germline gene, which may be a read error. The chain is built from TRBV6-1 and TRBJ1-1; no reliable D call. The germline V gene has CDR1 MNHNS and CDR2 SASEGT. The CDR3 covers 13 residues. CDR3 DNA sequence: TGTTCCAGCAGCCTGACCGTGAACACTGAAGCTTTCTTT. This translates into CSSSLTVNTEAFF.

This clonotype was recorded at least ten times. V is TRBV7-9 and J is TRBJ2-7, with 9 nucleotides matching TRBD1. Germline V lookup: CDR1 SEHNR, CDR2 FQNEAQ (reference sequence). V was pared by 4 bases and J by 5 bases, with 6 bases of the junction left unmatched. CDR3 length: 14 amino acids. CDR3 region: CASSSRDRVHEQYF. As DNA, the CDR3 is TGTGCCAGCAGCTCCCGGGACAGGGTCCACGAGCAGTACTTC. Looking up the rest from reference TRBV7-9 and TRBJ2-7 gives the full variable domain: DTGVSQNPRHKITKRGQNVTFRCDPISEHNRLYWYRQTLGQGPEFLTYFQNEAQLEKSRLLSDRFSAERPKGSFSTLEIQRTEQGDSAMYLCASSSRDRVHEQYFGPGTRLTVT.